This entry lists 5 T cell receptor beta chains sequenced from one sample in a study of human T cells and chemical hapten exposure. Time point noted: pre-sensitization, week 0. Sample treatment: therapeutic diphenylcyclopropenone sensitization with weekly scalp DPC. TCRdb itself ran the RACE reads through MiXCR, one entry per CDR3 protein. The data contain 250,000 to 300,000 distinct CDR3 sequences, around 7% of them singletons. Here the sequenced sample was whole blood, taken in connection with sensitization to the hapten diphenylcyclopropenone (DPC). Every receptor here comes from a man younger than 30 with alopecia areata. Some clones in this sample may be carry-over from other donors' samples.

This clonotype was picked up a small number of times. This chain links TRBV18 with TRBJ1-2, with a weak D call TRBD1 (5 bases). This CDR3 is built from 14 residues. CDR1 KGHSH and CDR2 LQKENI come from the germline V gene. V shed 4 bases and J shed 4 bases, with 13 bases lying between them. The CDR3 DNA reads TGTGCCAGCTCACAGAGACAGCAGCTCTATGGCTACACCTTC. Translated, it gives CASSQRQQLYGYTF.

The CDR3 region has the DNA TGTGCCAGCAGTTCCGCTTTTGAAGCTTTCTTT. Amino acids: CASSSAFEAFF. This rearrangement joins TRBV28 to TRBJ1-1; unclear D gene. The CDR3 runs 11 residues. Germline V CDR1 and CDR2: MDHEN, SYDVKM. Between the trimmed V and J ends, which lost 4 bases and 7 bases, there was a span of 7 bases.

This clonotype was recorded many times. V and J are TRBV10-3 and TRBJ1-5; D uncertain. This CDR3 is 14 amino acids long. Germline loops: CDR1 ENHRY, CDR2 SYGVKD. V lost 2 bases and J lost 6, with 11 bases in between. CDR3 region: CAISEGVEGQPQHF. CDR3 bases: TGTGCCATCAGTGAGGGGGTGGAGGGTCAGCCCCAGCATTTT.

A few counts support this clonotype. The genes are TRBV25-1 and TRBJ1-2; 8 bases align to TRBD1. The CDR3 spans 13 residues. The germline V gene has CDR1 MGHDK and CDR2 SYGVNS. With V trimmed by 6 bases and J by 6 bases, 6 bases remained unmatched. CDR3 in amino acids: CASSWTGTNGYTF. The CDR3, as DNA: TGTGCCAGCAGCTGGACAGGGACAAATGGCTACACCTTC.

This clonotype came up a few times. The chain couples TRBV12-5 to TRBJ1-5; TRBD1 might be the D (5 bases). This CDR3 has 14 residues. Trimming pared 2 bases from V and 2 bases from J, leaving 7 bases between. Germline V gene lookup returns CDR1 LGHNT and CDR2 FRNRAP. CDR3 nucleotides: TGTGCTAGTGGTTTGAAACAGGGCAATCAGCCCCAGCATTTT. This gives the protein CASGLKQGNQPQHF.